One TCR beta chain is described in this entry. There is no known antigen for this receptor. No much larger clonotype is one base removed from it; base qualities were not supplied. This sample was included in a study of cytomegalovirus exposure and HLA in healthy donors (dated by TCRdb to about 2017). A note on the overall study: According to an earlier analysis of 587 of the donors, about 179 million T cells yielded 100 million or so unique TCR beta sequences and less than 300 Gb of sequence data. An early release covering more than 500 HLA-typed donors comprised about 290 gigabases of sequencing data and 65 million to 100 million unique TCR sequences. Among the approximately 430 genotyped donors, about 83% belonged to the genetic ancestry cluster associated with self-reported Caucasian donors. The aim of the study was to test whether cataloging public T cell receptors could identify signatures of past pathogen exposure. The study used immunosequencing to profile the T cell repertoires of under 700 subjects and linked those repertoires to cytomegalovirus serostatus. Along with the approximately 700-subject first cohort, a separate validation cohort of roughly 110 different subjects was used. To predict cytomegalovirus infection status, the study combined high-throughput TCR immunosequencing, statistical association of individual TCRs with disease status, and machine learning. To study patterns of TCR occurrence, a later analysis re-analyzed previously published TCR beta repertoires from just over 650 donors and added high-resolution HLA genotyping. Rather than using new phenotypic data, the later analysis identified candidate immune exposures from TCR beta sequences and from how often those sequences occurred across donors. To decide whether each TCR beta V gene segment behaved as functional or pseudogenic, an earlier analysis of approximately 620 of the donors relied on high-throughput TCR beta sequencing. Donor age, sex, ethnicity and CMV serostatus were collected together with the repertoire data. In a later genetic analysis, genome-wide SNP genotypes for about 55% of the 666 donors were used, and that subset was treated as a discovery cohort. All discovery cohort repertoires had been generated using a single sequencing platform. HLA typing included class I and class II loci at four-digit resolution. The number of donors typed differed by locus, with 629-630 for A, B, C, DRB1 and DQB1, roughly 520 for DQA1, 600 to 610 for DPA1, and around 430 for DPB1. About five DR-DQ haplotypes were treated as single units for association and clustering because of strong linkage in the cohort. Across approximately 400 genotyped donors of the cohort, an average of about 220,000 unique TCR beta nucleotide sequences per donor were sequenced, and approximately 19% of those sequences were non-productive.

The full study reports these points: A later genetic analysis reported fewer N-insertions in productive TCRs among donors in an Asian-associated ancestry cluster than the approximately 700-donor mean. The classifier was reported to diagnose cytomegalovirus status with high specificity and sensitivity in both the original and validation cohorts. Some IMGT-functional V segments, including TRBV6-2 and TRBV6-3, could not be told apart with the 87-base-pair reads, so those segments were excluded. Immune exposure information for the cohort was limited to CMV serostatus. A later analysis found that HLA-associated TCR beta chains were more clonally expanded and had lower generation probabilities than equally common non-associated chains. Roughly uniform sequencing depth across donors was assumed in presence/absence analyses, although this assumption may not hold. A total of 150 to 200 TCR beta chains were listed by the study as associated with cytomegalovirus. The sequencing pipeline was judged likely to have produced a cluster of highly shared sequence variants as a technical artifact. It was suggested by the authors that the approach could potentially be generalized to other disease states and immunological phenotypes. A further reported finding was that TCR beta sequences accurately predicted the HLA-A and HLA-B alleles for most subjects in the first cohort. The cohort was sequenced for TCR beta chains only, and without alpha or paired-chain data the features that could be detected were limited. In an earlier analysis of some 500 of the donors, most TCR beta V segments appeared in productive rearrangements about 90% or about 30% of the time, broadly matching IMGT annotations. The earlier analysis of approximately 590 of the donors excluded fewer than 20 rarely observed V segments, including chromosome 9 orphons, because counts were too low. A later analysis found that TCR association rates varied across HLA loci, with DRB1 alleles showing the most associated TCRs and HLA-C alleles the fewest. A later analysis reported that several top co-occurrence clusters appeared linked to parvovirus B19, influenza, CMV and Epstein-Barr virus. Most CMV-associated TCR beta chains appeared to be HLA-restricted in a later analysis, and the HLA associations seemed to be driven largely by CMV exposure. Most TCR sequences were seen in very few donors, while some public TCRs were found in many individuals. HLA typing was unavailable for some donors at each locus, so association tests used only the typed subset. In a later analysis, around 15,000 TCR beta sequences were associated with specific HLA alleles at a false discovery rate of 0.05. In vitro tests confirmed that a few of the cytomegalovirus-associated TCR beta chains recognize cytomegalovirus antigens. When HLA alleles, especially DR and DQ, strongly co-occurred, attributing TCR associations to individual alleles was difficult. Correlated functional status among segregating V segments might be attributable to linkage disequilibrium, but an unknown experimental factor could not be ruled out. An association between a missense DCLRE1C variant and V-gene and J-gene trimming of TCR beta chains was found in a later genetic analysis and replicated in an independent cohort.

Libraries were constructed by the immunoSEQ multiplex PCR assay. The multiplex PCR relied on a mix of 60 forward primers for TCR Vbeta segments and 13 reverse primers for TCR Jbeta segments. Amplification of the CDR3 region of rearranged TCR beta genes was performed with a multiplex PCR assay on genomic DNA. The amplified TCR beta libraries were sequenced on the Illumina HiSeq System as 87-base-pair reads. The published analysis was carried out like this. Across the 700 or so repertoires, a later analysis counted roughly 77 million unique TCR beta chains, 9.5 million to 12 million of which were shared by at least two donors. Raw reads were error-corrected and collapsed into unique sequences with a nearest-neighbor algorithm that merged closely related sequences to remove PCR and sequencing errors. To assign V, D and J gene segments, CDR3 sequences were aligned to IMGT reference sequences. For a sequence to be retained, a match of at least six nucleotides was required to both a V gene segment and a J gene segment. Rearrangements were called productive when the CDR3 lacked stop codons and stayed in frame with V and J; all others were non-productive. CDR3 was defined according to IMGT convention as the region running from the second conserved V-encoded cysteine to the conserved J-encoded phenylalanine. In an earlier analysis of more than 550 of the donors, sequences lacking an unambiguous match to a single V gene segment were excluded. In an earlier analysis of 500 to 750 of the donors, V segments were called functional above 56.7% productive rearrangements and were called segregating when the between-donor standard deviation exceeded 5%. To diagnose cytomegalovirus status from the catalog of TCR beta chain sequences, a statistical classification framework was built. In a later analysis, TCR nucleotide sequences were compared against IMGT/GENE-DB human TR gene sequences so that V and J genes could be assigned. A later analysis assigned CDR3 sequences and most-parsimonious VDJ recombination scenarios with the TCRdist pipeline. In a later analysis, each TCR beta chain was defined by its CDR3 amino acid sequence together with its V-gene family, and reads without a unique V-gene family were excluded. In a later analysis, nearly 600 highly shared, low-generation-probability nucleotide sequences were removed to address suspected cross-contamination and a sequencing artifact. In a later analysis, a clonal expansion index was calculated for each public chain from normalized within-repertoire ranks of inferred template counts. Generation probabilities in a later analysis came from a VDJ recombination model fitted to out-of-frame rearrangements, and those results were checked against IGoR. A later analysis scored TCR-TCR, TCR-HLA and TCR-CMV co-occurrence with hypergeometric tests, applying a repertoire-size bias correction to TCR pairs. In a later analysis, false discovery rates were estimated by permuting HLA or CMV assignments 20 times. A later analysis grouped co-occurring TCRs with DBSCAN, adding TCRdist sequence similarity when clustering within HLA-allele-positive subsets. Co-occurrence clustering excluded repertoires with fewer than 30,000 or more than 120,000 public chains, plus five with anomalous nucleotide sharing. TCRdb stores this immuneACCESS table with in-frame sequences only. Part of the clones is absent; in the studies checked, under half of the shortfall reflects unresolved V genes, and no reason is known for the rest. V, J and clone size are taken as reported in that table, and D and trimming were inferred from the DNA itself. This sample has roughly 110,000 clones in its table, and about three quarters of those were observed once. 5% to 7.5% of the sample is held by the ten biggest clonotypes.

CDR1 and CDR2, looked up from the germline V gene, are SGHTA and FQGNSA. Deletion took 1 base off V and 3 bases off J, with a span of 6 bases between the germline ends. Spanning cysteine to phenylalanine, the CDR3 consists of 13 amino acids. The read is trimmed to its CDR3 DNA, 39 bases read in frame from base 1. The cohort comprised 670 or so healthy bone marrow donors. At the time of sampling, every cohort member was nominally healthy, though immune exposures that went unrecorded were likely present. The donor was CMV seropositive and belonged to the group of 250 to 350 seropositive cohort members. Each donor provided a peripheral blood sample, and peripheral blood mononuclear cells were used for TCR beta sequencing. The Qiagen DNeasy Blood Extraction Kit was used to extract genomic DNA from the blood cell samples.

Input material: PBMCs. This receptor was taken from a woman aged 50 to 60 in good health and CMV-seropositive. The chain joins TRBV7-2 to TRBJ1-2; TRBD1 is perhaps the D gene, given 5 matching bases. The CDR3 in this case is CASSLGGDYGYTF. The DNA sequence reads TGTGCCAGCAGCTTAGGGGGGGACTATGGCTACACCTTC.